A single sample gave rise to the 32 T cell receptor beta chains below, sequenced in a study of cytomegalovirus exposure and HLA in healthy donors. TCRdb's copy holds only in-frame clones and misses some; the assay was immunoSEQ multiplex PCR. Found here are roughly 260,000 clones, 85% to 90% of them singletons; the top ten hold roughly 0.38%. Sequenced material: PBMCs. The receptor source for this set is a woman between 18 and 29 years old in good health and CMV-seronegative.

This clone was found once. The chain joins TRBV5-1 to TRBJ1-2, with 8 bases aligning to TRBD1. CDR3 length: 16 amino acids. V was pared by 4 bases and J by 0 bases, with 8 bases of the junction left unmatched. Per the germline V gene, CDR1 is SGHRS and CDR2 is YFSETQ. CDR3 sequence: CASSPSPTGANYGYTF. For the CDR3, the DNA is TGCGCCAGCAGCCCCTCCCCGACAGGGGCTAACTATGGCTACACCTTC.

The chain has TRBV6-1 and TRBJ2-7; D is unresolved. This CDR3 spans 14 amino acids. Per the germline V gene, CDR1 is MNHNS and CDR2 is SASEGT. V was trimmed by 3 bases and J by 1 base, leaving 10 bases between them. This CDR3 reads CASSDPVRSYEQYV. DNA of the CDR3: TGTGCCAGCAGTGACCCCGTGAGGTCCTACGAGCAGTACGTC.

The rearrangement links TRBV6-1 to TRBJ2-7, with 10 bases lining up with TRBD1. CDR1 is MNHNS, CDR2 SASEGT, per germline. J gave up 4 bases and V 4 bases, and 4 bases lay outside the gene matches. CDR3 size: 14 residues. The CDR3 region has the DNA TGTGCCAGCAGTGGAAGGACAGGGGGTTACGAGCAGTACGTC. Its protein is CASSGRTGGYEQYV.

The table lists this clone with a count of one. The rearrangement uses TRBV9 and TRBJ2-1; TRBD1 might be the D (6 bases). Trimming took 2 bases from V and 4 from J, leaving 13 bases between them. The CDR3 has 15 residues. From germline, CDR1 is SGDLS and CDR2 YYNGEE. CDR3 nucleotides: TGTGCCAGCAGCGTTGTGACAGGAGCATACAATGAGCAGTTCTTC. Its translation: CASSVVTGAYNEQFF.

This chain connects TRBV4-3 to TRBJ2-2, with 8 bases that match TRBD2. The CDR3 is 18 amino acids. CDR1 LGHNA and CDR2 YSLEER come from the germline V gene. J gave up 6 bases and V 1 base, and 13 bases lay outside the gene matches. The CDR3 region is CASSQVRPGGPVSGELFF. DNA for the CDR3: TGCGCCAGCAGCCAAGTAAGGCCGGGGGGGCCAGTGTCCGGGGAGCTGTTTTTT.

This chain connects TRBV29-1 to TRBJ2-3, with TRBD2 matching 7 bases. V lost 3 bases to trimming and J lost 4 bases; unmatched junction nucleotides: 7. The length of the CDR3 is 14 residues. The V gene's germline CDR1 is SQVTM and CDR2 ANQGSEA. The DNA of the CDR3 is TGCAGCGTTGAGGATGGACTAGTCGCAGATACGCAGTATTTT. Protein sequence: CSVEDGLVADTQYF.

This clone was observed a single time. The V gene is TRBV9, the J gene TRBJ2-3; D gene unclear. The V end was cut by 7 bases, the J end by 0 bases, with 9 bases between. The germline gives CDR1 SGDLS, CDR2 YYNGEE. This CDR3 comprises 13 residues. The CDR3 here is CASGLTSTDTQYF. DNA for the CDR3: TGTGCCAGCGGGCTAACTAGCACAGATACGCAGTATTTT.

The chain has TRBV6-6 and TRBJ2-7, with TRBD1 identical over 7 bases. CDR3 length equals 13 residues. Germline CDR1 is MNHNY and CDR2 is SVGAGI (reference sequence). The trim removed 6 bases at V and 3 bases at J, leaving 5 bases unmatched. The CDR3 DNA sequence: TGTGCCAGCAGCACCGGGACAGACTACGAGCAGTACTTC. Translated: CASSTGTDYEQYF.

In this sample, this clone turned up once. This sequence joins TRBV28 and TRBJ2-5; 9 nucleotides match TRBD2. CDR1 is MDHEN, CDR2 SYDVKM, per germline. The CDR3 is 15 residues long. Unmatched junction bases numbered 11, after V lost 3 bases and J lost 9 bases. CDR3 amino acids: CASSLRGGAYVPQYF. CDR3 bases: TGTGCCAGCAGTTTGCGCGGGGGGGCCTATGTCCCCCAGTACTTC.

The chain joins TRBV10-3 to TRBJ2-1; TRBD1 matches at 9 bases. CDR1 ENHRY and CDR2 SYGVKD come from the germline V gene. The junction had 7 bases not matched to a gene; V was cut back by 7 bases and J by 9 bases. The CDR3 sequence is 13 residues long. CDR3: CAITPTGGFEQFF. CDR3 nucleotide sequence: TGTGCCATCACACCGACAGGGGGTTTTGAGCAGTTCTTC.

This chain connects TRBV19 to TRBJ2-2; a possible D gene is TRBD1 (5 bases). With 3 bases removed from V and 6 bases from J, the gap between germline ends came to 14 bases. This CDR3 region has 15 residues. Germline V gives CDR1 LNHDA, CDR2 SQIVND (reference sequence). This CDR3 reads CASSMFQGMAGELFF. In DNA form, the CDR3 reads TGTGCCAGTAGTATGTTCCAGGGTATGGCCGGGGAGCTGTTTTTT.

The chain recombines TRBV7-8 with TRBJ1-1, with D hard to call. Germline V lookup: CDR1 SGHVS, CDR2 FQNEAQ. Trimming stripped 7 bases from V and 1 base from J, with 13 bases between. The CDR3 consists of 14 residues. The CDR3 loop reads CASTQRRENTEAFF. CDR3 sequence (DNA): TGTGCCAGCACCCAAAGACGGGAGAACACTGAAGCTTTCTTT.

V and J are TRBV30 and TRBJ2-2; 16 nucleotides agree with TRBD2. Germline V gene data show CDR1 as GTSNPN and CDR2 as SVGIG (reference sequence). CDR3 length equals 18 residues. The trim removed 8 bases at V and 4 bases at J, leaving 13 bases unmatched. The DNA of the CDR3 is TGTGCCCTAGCCGGGACTAGCGGGGGGGGTGTTCGCACCGGGGAGCTGTTTTTT. Its translation is CALAGTSGGGVRTGELFF.

The gene calls are TRBV9 and TRBJ1-1; 9 bases map to TRBD1. The CDR3 runs to 15 residues. V lost 2 bases, J lost 5 bases, and 7 bases stayed unmatched. Germline V gene lookup returns CDR1 SGDLS and CDR2 YYNGEE. The CDR3 reads CASSVGDRVRTEAFF. In nucleotides, the CDR3 is TGTGCCAGCAGCGTCGGGGACAGGGTGAGGACTGAAGCTTTCTTT.

The chain uses TRBV5-1 and TRBJ1-6; tentatively, D is TRBD1 (5 bases). V lost 0 bases and J 4 bases, leaving 11 bases between the germline ends. The CDR3 length is 16 residues. Germline V gives CDR1 SGHRS, CDR2 YFSETQ. CDR3 in DNA: TGCGCCAGCAGCTTGGCCGGGGGACGGTATAATTCACCCCTCCACTTT. Translation: CASSLAGGRYNSPLHF.

This chain joins TRBV5-1 and TRBJ1-2; 12 positions agree with TRBD1. In germline, CDR1 is SGHRS, CDR2 YFSETQ. The CDR3 totals 15 residues. J was trimmed by 8 bases and V by 2 bases; bases with no gene match: 7. The CDR3: CASSFRGQGAEGYTF. CDR3 bases: TGCGCCAGCAGCTTCCGGGGACAGGGGGCGGAGGGCTACACCTTC.

The chain links TRBV7-9 to TRBJ2-5; D is possibly TRBD1 (5 bases). CDR1 is SEHNR, CDR2 FQNEAQ, per germline (reference sequence). The CDR3 totals 14 residues. The ends were cut back, 5 bases at V and 3 bases at J, with 13 bases in the middle. The CDR3 coding sequence is TGTGCCAGCAGCCCCCCGGACAACGAAGAGACCCAGTACTTC. It is translated as CASSPPDNEETQYF.

This sequence joins TRBV28 and TRBJ1-6; D might be TRBD1 (5 bases). CDR3 length equals 15 residues. CDR1 and CDR2 from the germline V gene are MDHEN and SYDVKM. V shed 3 bases and J shed 7 bases, with 13 bases lying between them. The CDR3, as DNA: TGTGCCAGCAGTTTCAGCCAGGGTGGGAATTCACCCCTCCACTTT. Translated: CASSFSQGGNSPLHF.

This chain uses TRBV5-4 with TRBJ1-2; a weak D match, TRBD1 (5 bases). Germline lookup yields CDR1 SGHNT and CDR2 YYREEE (reference sequence). This CDR3 region has 17 residues. Trimming took off 0 bases at V and 0 bases at J, with 15 bases between the two ends. CDR3 nucleotide sequence: TGTGCCAGCAGCTTGGACGTTTCGACAGCCGCTAACTATGGCTACACCTTC. Its protein is CASSLDVSTAANYGYTF.

The chain links TRBV6-1 to TRBJ1-5; 9 bases align to TRBD1. CDR3 size: 14 residues. V lost 6 bases, J lost 1 base, and 1 base stayed unmatched. The V gene's germline CDR1 is MNHNS and CDR2 SASEGT. DNA for the CDR3: TGTGCCAGCAGAGGACAGGGGAGCAATCAGCCCCAGCATTTT. Its translation is CASRGQGSNQPQHF.

The CDR3 bases are TGTGCCAGCAGCTCAAAAACGGGAGAGACCCAGTACTTC. The encoded protein is CASSSKTGETQYF. The chain couples TRBV7-9 to TRBJ2-5; D not certain. The V end was cut by 4 bases, the J end by 4 bases, with 10 bases between. Germline V gene lookup returns CDR1 SEHNR and CDR2 FQNEAQ (reference sequence). There are 13 residues in the CDR3.

V usage is TRBV6-5 and J usage is TRBJ2-1; 7 bases line up with TRBD1. The trim removed 2 bases at V and 7 bases at J, leaving 8 bases unmatched. This CDR3 is built from 15 residues. Germline values: CDR1 MNHEY, CDR2 SVGAGI. The CDR3 DNA reads TGTGCCAGCAGTTACCCACCGGGACAGCAAAATGAGCAGTTCTTC. It specifies CASSYPPGQQNEQFF.

The V and J genes are TRBV2 and TRBJ1-2, with TRBD1 matching over 7 bases. Germline CDR1 is SNHLY and CDR2 is FYNNEI. V trimming: 6 bases; J trimming: 2 bases; junction bases outside the gene matches: 3. There are 13 residues in the CDR3. The CDR3 bases are TGTGCCAGCAGCCAACAGGGGAACTATGGCTACACCTTC. It encodes CASSQQGNYGYTF.

The chain is built from TRBV27 and TRBJ2-7, with 7 nucleotides matching TRBD2. Germline loops: CDR1 MNHEY, CDR2 SMNVEV (reference sequence). The CDR3 is made up of 14 amino acids. J was trimmed by 3 bases and V by 5 bases; bases with no gene match: 7. CDR3: CASSPGLEIYEQYF. CDR3 DNA sequence: TGTGCCAGCAGTCCCGGACTAGAGATCTACGAGCAGTACTTC.

The chain links TRBV6-5 to TRBJ2-2; TRBD1 is a possible D gene (6 bases). Germline-derived CDR1 and CDR2 are MNHEY and SVGAGI. This CDR3 has 15 amino acids. Deletions cut 6 bases from V and 0 bases from J, with 11 bases between. The CDR3 sequence is CASRPGAPNTGELFF. The CDR3 DNA reads as TGTGCCAGCAGACCAGGGGCTCCGAACACCGGGGAGCTGTTTTTT.

The V call is TRBV11-3, the J call TRBJ2-2, with D tentatively TRBD1 (6 bases). Germline values: CDR1 SGHNT, CDR2 YENEEA. V gave up 5 bases and J gave up 8 bases, with 15 bases separating them. This CDR3 is built from 14 residues. The CDR3 DNA sequence: TGTGCCAGCAGCAGCCTCCGACAGGATGGGGAGCTGTTTTTT. It is translated as CASSSLRQDGELFF.

The gene calls are TRBV4-1 and TRBJ2-3, with 9 bases aligning to TRBD2. The CDR3 has 18 residues. Trimming took 0 bases from V and 4 from J; bases not matched to a gene: 11. Looked up from germline, CDR1 is MGHRA and CDR2 is YSYEKL. Written as DNA, the CDR3 is TGCGCCAGCAGCCAAGATCTGCGGGCTAGCGGGGCCGCAGATACGCAGTATTTT. Its protein product is CASSQDLRASGAADTQYF.

The CDR3 sequence is CAISESSGPDTQYF. The CDR3, as DNA: TGTGCCATCAGTGAGTCGAGTGGGCCAGATACGCAGTATTTT. The J gene is TRBJ2-3, the V gene TRBV10-3, with unresolved D. CDR1 and CDR2 (germline): ENHRY, SYGVKD. V was trimmed by 0 bases and J by 4 bases, leaving 8 bases between them. The CDR3 contains 14 residues.

This chain links TRBV18 with TRBJ1-1; D call uncertain. This CDR3 has 16 amino acids. Germline V gene data show CDR1 as KGHSH and CDR2 as LQKENI. V lost 2 bases to trimming and J lost 0 bases, with 13 bases between them. This chain's CDR3 is CASSPGQSTLNTEAFF. The CDR3 nucleotides are TGTGCCAGCTCACCAGGGCAGAGCACACTGAACACTGAAGCTTTCTTT.

The rearrangement uses TRBV28 and TRBJ2-5; TRBD2 matches at 12 bases. Unmatched junction bases numbered 10, after V lost 6 bases and J lost 5 bases. In germline, CDR1 is MDHEN, CDR2 SYDVKM. The CDR3 consists of 16 residues. The CDR3 is CASSERLAGVFETQYF. CDR3 DNA sequence: TGTGCCAGCAGCGAGAGACTAGCGGGGGTATTTGAGACCCAGTACTTC.

The rearrangement uses TRBV7-3 and TRBJ2-3; the match to TRBD2 covers 14 bases. The J segment lost 9 bases and the V segment lost 2 bases, leaving 16 bases of the junction unmatched. The germline gives CDR1 SGHTA, CDR2 FQGTGA. This CDR3 is 19 amino acids long. The chain's CDR3 is CASSLGLAGGARFDDTQYF. CDR3 sequence (DNA): TGTGCCAGCAGCTTAGGACTAGCGGGGGGCGCCCGTTTTGACGACACGCAGTATTTT.

This chain joins TRBV14 and TRBJ1-3, with 8 bases matching TRBD1. V shed 3 bases, J shed 3 bases, and the junction held 1 base outside the gene matches. CDR3 length equals 14 residues. Germline CDR1 is SGHDN and CDR2 is FVKESK. CDR3 loop: CASSQDRVGNTIYF. CDR3 DNA sequence: TGTGCCAGCAGCCAGGACAGGGTTGGAAACACCATATATTTT.